The table lists the clone carrying this T cell receptor beta chain with a few counts. The sample originates from a study of blood T cell repertoires in COVID-19. Study background: COVID-19 samples, acute and convalescent, were from the United States, Italy and Spain. The cDNA or gDNA used as material had been derived from T cells, B-cell-depleted T cells, or PBMCs.

Study processing details: Estimates of nucleated cell counts were drawn from the amplification of reference gene primers. Libraries were prepared by immunoSEQ multiplex PCR; TCRdb keeps only in-frame clonotypes and omits some of them. V and J calls and clone size come straight from that table; D and trimming were deduced from the DNA. The sample holds some 150,000 clones; over 80% are singletons and the top ten take approximately 1.4%. Germline values: CDR1 SGHRS, CDR2 YFSETQ. The junction had 7 bases not matched to a gene; V was cut back by 5 bases and J by 8 bases. This CDR3 spans 13 amino acids. The receptor was derived from a human donor in a cohort sampled during active COVID-19. V usage is TRBV5-1 and J usage is TRBJ2-1; TRBD2 matches 7 bases. Sequencing was done on a sample of peripheral blood. The CDR3 DNA is TGCGCCAGCAGGTTTGGGACTAACCATGAGCAGTTCTTC. The encoded protein is CASRFGTNHEQFF.